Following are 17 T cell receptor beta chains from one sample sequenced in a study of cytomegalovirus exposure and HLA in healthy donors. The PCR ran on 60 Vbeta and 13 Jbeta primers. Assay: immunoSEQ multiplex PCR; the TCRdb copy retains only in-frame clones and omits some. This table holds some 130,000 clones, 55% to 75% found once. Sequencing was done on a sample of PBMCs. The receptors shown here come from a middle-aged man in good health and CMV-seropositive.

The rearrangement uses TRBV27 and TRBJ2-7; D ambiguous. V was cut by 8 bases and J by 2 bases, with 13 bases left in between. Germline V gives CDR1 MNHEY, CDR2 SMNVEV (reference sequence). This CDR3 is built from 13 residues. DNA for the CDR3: TGTGCCAGCGCAGGTCTCGTCCCCTACGAGCAGTACTTC. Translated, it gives CASAGLVPYEQYF.

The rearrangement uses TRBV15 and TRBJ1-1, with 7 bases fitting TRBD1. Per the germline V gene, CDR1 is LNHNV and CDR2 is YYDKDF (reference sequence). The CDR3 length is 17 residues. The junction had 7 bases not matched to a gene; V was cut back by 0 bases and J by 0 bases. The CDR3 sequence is CATSRDQSTGMNTEAFF. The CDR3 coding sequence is TGTGCCACCAGCAGAGATCAGTCGACAGGGATGAACACTGAAGCTTTCTTT.

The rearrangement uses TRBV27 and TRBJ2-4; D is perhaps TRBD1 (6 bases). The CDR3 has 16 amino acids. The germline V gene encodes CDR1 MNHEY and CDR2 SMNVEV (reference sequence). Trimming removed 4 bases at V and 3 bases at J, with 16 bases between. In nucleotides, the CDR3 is TGTGCCAGCAGTTCCCCTTCGACAGGTGTCAAAAACATTCAGTACTTC. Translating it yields CASSSPSTGVKNIQYF.

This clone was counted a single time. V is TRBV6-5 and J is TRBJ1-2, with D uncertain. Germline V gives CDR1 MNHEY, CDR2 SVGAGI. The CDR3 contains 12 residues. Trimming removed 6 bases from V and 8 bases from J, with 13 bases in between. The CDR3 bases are TGTGCCAGCAGGGGCATGGGAGGAGGCTACACCTTC. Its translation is CASRGMGGGYTF.

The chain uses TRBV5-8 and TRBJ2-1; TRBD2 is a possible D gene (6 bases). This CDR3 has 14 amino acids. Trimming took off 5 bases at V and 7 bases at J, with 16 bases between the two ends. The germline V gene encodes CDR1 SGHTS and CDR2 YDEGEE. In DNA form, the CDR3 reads TGTGCCAGCAGTGGCGGGATGGTTGGGAATGAGCAGTTCTTC. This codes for CASSGGMVGNEQFF.

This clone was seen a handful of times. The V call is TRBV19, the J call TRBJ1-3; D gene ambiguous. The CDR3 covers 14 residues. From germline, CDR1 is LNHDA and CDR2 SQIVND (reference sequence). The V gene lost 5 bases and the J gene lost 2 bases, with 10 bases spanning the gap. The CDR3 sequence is CASSRLLAGNTIYF. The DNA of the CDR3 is TGTGCCAGTAGTCGCTTATTAGCTGGAAACACCATATATTTT.

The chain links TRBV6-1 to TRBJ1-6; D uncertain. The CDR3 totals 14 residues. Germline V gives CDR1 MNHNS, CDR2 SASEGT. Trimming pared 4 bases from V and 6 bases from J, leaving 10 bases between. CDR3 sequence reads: CASSGGSRNSPLHF. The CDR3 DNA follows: TGTGCCAGCAGTGGAGGTTCGCGTAATTCACCCCTCCACTTT.

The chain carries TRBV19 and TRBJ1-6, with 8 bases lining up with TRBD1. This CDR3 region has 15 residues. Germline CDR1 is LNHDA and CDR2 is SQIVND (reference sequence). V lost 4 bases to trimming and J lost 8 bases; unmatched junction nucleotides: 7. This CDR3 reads CASSTSGQDYSPLHF. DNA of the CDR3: TGTGCCAGTAGTACCTCGGGACAGGACTATTCACCCCTCCACTTT.

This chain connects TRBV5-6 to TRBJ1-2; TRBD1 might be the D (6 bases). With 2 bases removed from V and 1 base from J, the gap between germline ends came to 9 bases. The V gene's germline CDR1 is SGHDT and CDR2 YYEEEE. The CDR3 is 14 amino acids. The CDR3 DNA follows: TGTGCCAGCAGCTTTCAGGGGATTAACTATGGCTACACCTTC. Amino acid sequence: CASSFQGINYGYTF.

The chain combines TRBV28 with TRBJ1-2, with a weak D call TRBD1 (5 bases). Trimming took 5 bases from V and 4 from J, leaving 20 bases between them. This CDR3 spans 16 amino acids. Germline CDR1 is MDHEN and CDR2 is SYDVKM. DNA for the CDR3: TGTGCCAGCAGTCACCTGACAGACCTGGAACTCTATGGCTACACCTTC. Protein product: CASSHLTDLELYGYTF.

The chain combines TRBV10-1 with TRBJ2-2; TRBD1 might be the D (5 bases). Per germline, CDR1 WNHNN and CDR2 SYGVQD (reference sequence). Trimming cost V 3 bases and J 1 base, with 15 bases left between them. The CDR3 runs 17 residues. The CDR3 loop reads CASSESLRQGNTGELFF. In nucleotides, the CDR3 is TGCGCCAGCAGTGAAAGTCTGCGGCAGGGGAACACCGGGGAGCTGTTTTTT.

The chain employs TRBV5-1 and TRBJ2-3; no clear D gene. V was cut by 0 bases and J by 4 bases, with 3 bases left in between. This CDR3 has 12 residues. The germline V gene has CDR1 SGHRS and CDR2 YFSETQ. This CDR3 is CASSLAADTQYF. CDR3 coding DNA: TGCGCCAGCAGCTTGGCGGCAGATACGCAGTATTTT.

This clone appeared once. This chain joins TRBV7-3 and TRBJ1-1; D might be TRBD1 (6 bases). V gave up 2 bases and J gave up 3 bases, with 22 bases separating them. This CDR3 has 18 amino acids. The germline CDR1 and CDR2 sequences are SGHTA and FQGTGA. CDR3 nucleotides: TGTGCCAGCAGCTTATTAGAGCAGGGGACGAGAACCGACACTGAAGCTTTCTTT. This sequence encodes CASSLLEQGTRTDTEAFF. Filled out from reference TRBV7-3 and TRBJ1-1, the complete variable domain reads GAGVSQTPSNKVTEKGKYVELRCDPISGHTALYWYRQSLGQGPEFLIYFQGTGAADDSGLPNDRFFAVRPEGSVSTLKIQRTERGDSAVYLCASSLLEQGTRTDTEAFFGQGTRLTVV.

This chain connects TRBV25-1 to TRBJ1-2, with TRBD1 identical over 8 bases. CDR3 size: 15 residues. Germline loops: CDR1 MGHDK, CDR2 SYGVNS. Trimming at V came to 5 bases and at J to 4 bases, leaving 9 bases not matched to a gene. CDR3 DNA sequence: TGTGCCAGCAGTCCCGGGACAGGACAAGTCTATGGCTACACCTTC. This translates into CASSPGTGQVYGYTF.

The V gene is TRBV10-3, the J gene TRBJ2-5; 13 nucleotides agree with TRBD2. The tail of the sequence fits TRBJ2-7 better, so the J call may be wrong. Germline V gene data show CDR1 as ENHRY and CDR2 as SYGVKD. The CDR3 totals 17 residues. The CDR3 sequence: CAISEPEGTSGNYEQYF. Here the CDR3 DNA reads TGTGCCATCAGTGAGCCCGAGGGGACTAGCGGGAACTACGAGCAGTACTTC.

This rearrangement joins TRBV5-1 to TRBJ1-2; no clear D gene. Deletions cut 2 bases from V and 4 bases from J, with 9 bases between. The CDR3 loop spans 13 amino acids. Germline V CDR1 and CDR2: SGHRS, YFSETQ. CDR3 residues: CASSFESRYGYTF. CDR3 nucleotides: TGCGCCAGCAGCTTCGAAAGCCGCTATGGCTACACCTTC.

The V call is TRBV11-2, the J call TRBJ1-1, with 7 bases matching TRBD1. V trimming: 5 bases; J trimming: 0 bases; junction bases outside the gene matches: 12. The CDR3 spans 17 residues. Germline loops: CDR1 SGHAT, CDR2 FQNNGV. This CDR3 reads CASSRLAMGTVNTEAFF. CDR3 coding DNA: TGTGCCAGCAGCCGACTCGCAATGGGGACAGTGAACACTGAAGCTTTCTTT.